The present entry profiles one TCR beta chain with its context. Antigen unknown. The record originates from a study of T cell responses to AZD1222 COVID-19 vaccine. Study-wide results and caveats: Nearly half of the spike-specific TCRs reportedly recognize variant regions that carry no mutations.

Generated by immunoSEQ multiplex PCR, the TCRdb table keeps only in-frame clones and is missing some. The sample lists 150,000 to 200,000 clones, 90% to 95% occurring once. The CDR3 contains 14 residues. CDR1 is MNHEY and CDR2 is SVGAGI in the germline V gene. The germline V and J ends were trimmed by 4 bases and 4 bases, with 13 bases remaining between them. This receptor was identified in an adult in good health. The rearrangement links TRBV6-5 to TRBJ1-2, with D possibly matching TRBD1 (5 bases). The material sequenced was peripheral blood, taken on day 0 of AZD1222 vaccination. The chain's CDR3 is CASSSRQPSYGYTF. In nucleotides, the CDR3 is TGTGCCAGCAGTTCCAGACAGCCCAGCTATGGCTACACCTTC.